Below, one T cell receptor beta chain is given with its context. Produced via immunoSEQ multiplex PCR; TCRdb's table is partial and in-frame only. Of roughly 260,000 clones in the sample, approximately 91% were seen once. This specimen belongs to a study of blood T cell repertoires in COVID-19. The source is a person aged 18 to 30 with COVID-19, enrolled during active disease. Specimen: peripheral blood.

The CDR3 DNA reads as TGTGCCAGCAGTGACTCGGACACTGGGAAACTGTTTTTT. It codes for CASSDSDTGKLFF. This chain joins TRBV6-4 and TRBJ1-4; D is perhaps TRBD1 (5 bases). The CDR3 runs to 13 residues. V gave up 0 bases and J gave up 11 bases, with 10 bases separating them. The germline V gene encodes CDR1 MRHNA and CDR2 SNTAGT.